These T cell receptor beta chains were read from a single sample in a study of T cells after yellow fever vaccination. TCRdb used MiXCR to reprocess the 5' RACE reads, holding one entry per CDR3 protein. The sample records some 600,000 distinct CDR3 sequences, about 15% being singletons. The source was PBMCs, collected 5 days after the first yellow fever vaccination. Every receptor here comes from a man between 18 and 29 years old who received the YFV17D yellow fever vaccine. The CDR3 runs from the conserved cysteine through the conserved F or W. Each record gives: V gene, J gene, clone size, D gene, CDR3 DNA, CDR3 protein. The D gene is left open where the match is weak. The size entry is marked missing in some rows and otherwise reads once, few, many or a size class.

>TRBV14|TRBJ2-1|many|.
TGTGCCAGCAGCCAACGGGACGGATACAATGAGCAGTTCTTC
CASSQRDGYNEQFF
>TRBV5-1|TRBJ2-7|many|TRBD1
TGCGCCAGCAGCTTGACATCAGGGGGATCCTACGAGCAGTACTTC
CASSLTSGGSYEQYF
>TRBV20-1|TRBJ1-4|.|.
TGCAGTGCTCTGAAGAGGCAGGGCAATGAAAAACTGTTTTTT
CSALKRQGNEKLFF
>TRBV9|TRBJ2-3|few|TRBD2
TGTGCCAGCAGCGTAGAATTAGCGGGGGGGAGAGATACGCAGTATTTT
CASSVELAGGRDTQYF
>TRBV5-1|TRBJ1-2|many|TRBD1
TGCGCCAGCAGCGTGGGACAGGGGGCCTATGGCTACACCTTC
CASSVGQGAYGYTF
>TRBV12-3/TRBV12-4|TRBJ2-2|few|.
TGTGCCAGCAGGGCCCCGAGTAGGGCGATAAGCGAGCTGTTTTTT
CASRAPSRAISELFF
>TRBV29-1|TRBJ2-1|few|.
TGCAGCGTGGGCGGGGTCGATCGCTACAATGAGCAGTTCTTC
CSVGGVDRYNEQFF
>TRBV18|TRBJ1-2|.|.
TGTGCCAGCTCACCACAACAGGGCGACTATGGCTACACCTTC
CASSPQQGDYGYTF
>TRBV7-2|TRBJ1-5|.|TRBD1
TGTGCCAGCAGCACAGGGGGGTATCAGCCCCAGCATTTT
CASSTGGYQPQHF
>TRBV20-1|TRBJ2-5|few|.
TGCAGTGCTCACTCCGGGGTTGCGCAGGAGACCCAGTACTTC
CSAHSGVAQETQYF
>TRBV5-1|TRBJ1-1|.|.
TGCGCCAGCAGCTTGTGGCCGACAGGTGAGAGCACTGAAGCTTTCTTT
CASSLWPTGESTEAFF
>TRBV5-4|TRBJ1-1|few|TRBD1
TGTGCCAGCAGCTTTAACAGGGGGGGGACTGAAGCTTTCTTT
CASSFNRGGTEAFF
>TRBV9|TRBJ2-2|.|.
TGTGCCAGCAGCGTAGACTCCGGGGAGCTGTTTTTT
CASSVDSGELFF
>TRBV28|TRBJ1-2|.|.
TGTGCCAGCAGTAACAGGTCTGGCTACACCTTC
CASSNRSGYTF
>TRBV5-1|TRBJ1-2|.|TRBD1
TGCGCCAGCAGCGAATCCGGACAGGGACAGGACACCTTC
CASSESGQGQDTF
>TRBV6-5|TRBJ1-5|.|.
TGTGCCAGCAGGCAGGGGCACCAGCCCCAGCATTTT
CASRQGHQPQHF
>TRBV29-1|TRBJ2-7|.|TRBD1
TGCAGCGTGCGACAGGGGGGGTATCATGGGCAGTACTTC
CSVRQGGYHGQYF
>TRBV7-9|TRBJ1-1|few|TRBD1
TGTGCCAGCAGCTTTCCCGACAGGGGGGATTCTTTCTTT
CASSFPDRGDSFF
>TRBV28|TRBJ2-3|once|.
TGTGCCAGCAGCTCCCGGACGGAGGGCTTGGATACGCAGTATTTT
CASSSRTEGLDTQYF
>TRBV5-1|TRBJ1-2|.|.
TGCGCCAGCAGACCGGATAACACTAACTATGGCTACACCTTC
CASRPDNTNYGYTF
>TRBV7-8|TRBJ2-1|few|.
TGTGCCAGCAGCTACATACAGGGGGGGTCTTACAATGAGCAGTTCTTC
CASSYIQGGSYNEQFF
>TRBV9|TRBJ1-2|few|TRBD1
TGTGCCAGCAGACAGGGGGCGGGCTATGGCTACACCTTC
CASRQGAGYGYTF
>TRBV7-9|TRBJ2-7|.|TRBD2
TGTGCCAGCAGCCTAGGACTAGCGGGGAACTCCTACGAGCAGTACTTC
CASSLGLAGNSYEQYF
>TRBV5-1|TRBJ2-3|.|.
TGCGCCAGCAGCTTGAGGGCCATTGGTGCAGATACGCAGTATTTT
CASSLRAIGADTQYF
>TRBV18|TRBJ1-3|few|.
TGTGCCAGCTCACCACCAGGAGGGGGAACTGGAAACACCATATATTTT
CASSPPGGGTGNTIYF
>TRBV12-3/TRBV12-4|TRBJ2-7|few|.
TGTGCCAGCAGGATTTTTGAGGATGAGCAGTACTTC
CASRIFEDEQYF
>TRBV3-1|TRBJ1-3|.|.
TGTGCCAGCAGCCAAAACACCCAAGGAAACACCATATATTTT
CASSQNTQGNTIYF
>TRBV20-1|TRBJ2-5|.|.
TGCAGTGCTTTAGGGCTCCAAGAGACCCAGTACTTC
CSALGLQETQYF
>TRBV10-3|TRBJ2-1|.|.
TGTGCCATCAGTGAGAGACCGGGGGATTACAATGAGCAGTTCTTC
CAISERPGDYNEQFF
>TRBV20-1|TRBJ2-4|few|.
TGCAGTGCTAGAGATTCAAGCTGGGGGGACATTCAGTACTTC
CSARDSSWGDIQYF
>TRBV27|TRBJ1-2|few|.
TGTGCCAGCAGTTTTCGGGGGGGTGCTAACTATGGCTACACCTTC
CASSFRGGANYGYTF
>TRBV5-1|TRBJ2-1|.|.
TGCGCCAGCAGCTTCGTACAGCTCTCTTTCGGCGATGAGCAGTTCTTC
CASSFVQLSFGDEQFF
>TRBV7-9|TRBJ1-2|.|.
TGTGCCAGCAGCTCCAGGACCGACGCTTACTATGGCTACACCTTC
CASSSRTDAYYGYTF
>TRBV29-1|TRBJ2-7|.|TRBD1
TGCAGCGTTGTAGGGACAGGGTTTTACGAGCAGTACTTC
CSVVGTGFYEQYF
>TRBV5-1|TRBJ1-5|few|TRBD1
TGCGCCAGCAGCTTTGGGTCAGGGGGCGATCAGCCCCAGCATTTT
CASSFGSGGDQPQHF
>TRBV14|TRBJ2-5|.|.
TGTGCCAGCAGCCAAGATGGGGGCTGGGAGACCCAGTACTTC
CASSQDGGWETQYF
>TRBV18|TRBJ2-2|.|.
TGTGCCAGCTGTAAAAGGGACAATACCGGGGAGCTGTTTTTT
CASCKRDNTGELFF
>TRBV11-2|TRBJ2-5|many|TRBD1
TGTGCCAGCAGAAAACAGGGGGCCCAAGAGACCCAGTACTTC
CASRKQGAQETQYF
>TRBV3-1|TRBJ1-1|.|.
TGTGCCTCCAGCCAGGGCTTTGCGGGTGACACTGAAGCTTTCTTT
CASSQGFAGDTEAFF
>TRBV6-5|TRBJ2-7|few|.
TGTGCCAGCAGTTACCGGGGAAGGCAATACGAGCAGTACTTC
CASSYRGRQYEQYF
>TRBV7-9|TRBJ1-2|few|TRBD1
TGTGCCAGCAGCCCCCTCCCGGGACAGTCATATGGCTACACCTTC
CASSPLPGQSYGYTF
>TRBV7-2|TRBJ2-1|few|TRBD1
TGTGCCAGCAGCCGATGGGGACAGGAGCAGTTCTTC
CASSRWGQEQFF
>TRBV19|TRBJ1-4|few|.
TGTGCCAGTAGTAAGGAACCTACAGGGACTAGTGGCGAAAAACTGTTTTTT
CASSKEPTGTSGEKLFF
>TRBV7-2|TRBJ2-1|few|TRBD2
TGTGCCAGCAGCCGGACTAGCGGGAATGAGCAGTTCTTC
CASSRTSGNEQFF
>TRBV5-1|TRBJ2-2|few|TRBD2
TGCGCCAGCAGCTTGGGACGGACTAGCGGTAACACCGGGGAGCTGTTTTTT
CASSLGRTSGNTGELFF
>TRBV28|TRBJ1-5|.|.
TGTGCCAGCAGTCCAGCCCGGACCCAGCATTTT
CASSPARTQHF
>TRBV7-9|TRBJ1-1|.|.
TGTGCCAGCCATAGGCCATTGAACACTGAAGCTTTCTTT
CASHRPLNTEAFF
>TRBV9|TRBJ2-1|.|TRBD2
TGTGCCAGCAGCGTAGAGGGTGCTAGCGGGGGGGCCTCCCATGAGCAGTTCTTC
CASSVEGASGGASHEQFF
>TRBV6-5|TRBJ2-5|few|.
TGTGCCAGCAGTTATCAACAGGGATGGGAGACCCAGTACTTC
CASSYQQGWETQYF
>TRBV7-9|TRBJ2-5|many|.
TGTGCCAGCAGCATCTCACAGACCCAGTACTTC
CASSISQTQYF
>TRBV20-1|TRBJ1-3|few|.
TGCAGTGCTAGGGCAAGAACTGGAAACACCATATATTTT
CSARARTGNTIYF
>TRBV9|TRBJ2-3|many|.
TGTGCCAGCAGCGCTGGACCCGCCCCCACAGATACGCAGTATTTT
CASSAGPAPTDTQYF
>TRBV5-6|TRBJ1-2|.|TRBD1
TGTGCCAGCAGCCCGACTGGGACAGGCATCTATGGCTACACCTTC
CASSPTGTGIYGYTF
>TRBV2|TRBJ1-5|few|.
TGTGCCAGCAGGGGGGTCGGGGGTAATCAGCCCCAGCATTTT
CASRGVGGNQPQHF